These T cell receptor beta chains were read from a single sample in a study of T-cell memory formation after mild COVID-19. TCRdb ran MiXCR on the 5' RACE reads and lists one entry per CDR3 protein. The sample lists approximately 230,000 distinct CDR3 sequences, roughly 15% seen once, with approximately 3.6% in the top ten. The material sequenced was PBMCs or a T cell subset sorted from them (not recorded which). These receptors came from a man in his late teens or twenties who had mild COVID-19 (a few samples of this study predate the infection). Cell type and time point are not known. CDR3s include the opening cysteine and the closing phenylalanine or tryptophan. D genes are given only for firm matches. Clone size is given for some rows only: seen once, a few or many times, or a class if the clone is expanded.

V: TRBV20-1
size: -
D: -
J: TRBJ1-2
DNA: TGCAGTGCTAGACAGGGGCGAGGCTACACCTTC
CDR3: CSARQGRGYTF

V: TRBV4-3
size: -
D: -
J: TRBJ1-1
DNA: TGCGCCAGCAGCCAAGACCCCGGGGCTGTAGTCGCTGAAGCTTTCTTT
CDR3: CASSQDPGAVVAEAFF

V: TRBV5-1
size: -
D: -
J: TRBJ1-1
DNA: TGCGCCAGCAGAGGCCCCAGGGGCGGTGAAGCTTTCTTT
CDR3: CASRGPRGGEAFF

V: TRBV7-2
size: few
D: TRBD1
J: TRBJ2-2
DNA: TGTGCCAGCAGCCCAAGGGCAGGGGGCGGCACCGGGGAGCTGTTTTTT
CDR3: CASSPRAGGGTGELFF

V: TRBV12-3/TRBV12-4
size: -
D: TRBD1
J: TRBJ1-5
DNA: TGTGCCAGCCTCGGCAGGGGGGTCGGCCAGCCCCAGCATTTT
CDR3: CASLGRGVGQPQHF

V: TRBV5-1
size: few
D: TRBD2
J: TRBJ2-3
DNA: TGCGCCAGCAGCCGGTGGACTAGCGGGGGGGCGGATACGCAGTATTTT
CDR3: CASSRWTSGGADTQYF

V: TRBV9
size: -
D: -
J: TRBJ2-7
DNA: TGTGCCAGCAGCGTCCGACAGGACTACGAGCAGTACTTC
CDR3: CASSVRQDYEQYF

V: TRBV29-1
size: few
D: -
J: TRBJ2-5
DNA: TGCAGCGTTGAGGACCAAGAGACCCAGTACTTC
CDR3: CSVEDQETQYF

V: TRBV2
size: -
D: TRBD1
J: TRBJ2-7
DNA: TGTGCCAGCAGCGACAGGGGTATCGGCTACGAGCAGTACTTC
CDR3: CASSDRGIGYEQYF

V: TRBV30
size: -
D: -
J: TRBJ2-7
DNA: TGTGCCTGGGGACAATACGAGCAGTACTTC
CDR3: CAWGQYEQYF

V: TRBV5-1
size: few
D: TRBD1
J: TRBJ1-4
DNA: TGCGCCAGCAGTAAGTCGGGACAGAACGAAAAACTGTTTTTT
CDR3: CASSKSGQNEKLFF

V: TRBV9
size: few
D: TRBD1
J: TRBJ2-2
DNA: TGTGCCAGCAGCGTGTCCTCCCAGACAGGGTACACCGGGGAGCTGTTTTTT
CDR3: CASSVSSQTGYTGELFF

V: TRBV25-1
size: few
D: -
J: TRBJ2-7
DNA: TGTGCCAGCAGCGGCCGGAAGGGCTACGAGCAGTACTTC
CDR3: CASSGRKGYEQYF

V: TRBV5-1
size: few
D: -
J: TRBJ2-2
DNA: TGCGCCAGCAGCTTGTTCAGTGCGACCGGGGAGCTGTTTTTT
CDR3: CASSLFSATGELFF

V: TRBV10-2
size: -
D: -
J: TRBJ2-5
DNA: TGCGCCAGCAGTGAACCCAGCCAAGAGACCCAGTACTTC
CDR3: CASSEPSQETQYF

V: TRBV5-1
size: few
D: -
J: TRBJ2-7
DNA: TGCGCCAGCAGCCAGCAAAGCTCGACGGGGCAGGGCGAGCAGTACTTC
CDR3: CASSQQSSTGQGEQYF

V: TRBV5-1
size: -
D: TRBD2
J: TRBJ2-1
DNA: TGCGCCAGCTCCAGACTAGCGGGGACACTTTACAATGAGCAGTTCTTC
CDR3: CASSRLAGTLYNEQFF

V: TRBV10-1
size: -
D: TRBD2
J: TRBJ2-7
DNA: TGCGCCAGCAGTGAGTTCGGGGGGGGCGAGCAGTACTTC
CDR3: CASSEFGGGEQYF

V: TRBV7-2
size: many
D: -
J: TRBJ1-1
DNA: TGTGCCAGCACCATGTTTGGGATTGAGGCTTTCTTT
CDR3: CASTMFGIEAFF

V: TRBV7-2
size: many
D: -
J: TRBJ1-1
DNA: TGTGCCAGCAGCTTAGTAGTGCTGAACACTGAAGCTTTCTTT
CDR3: CASSLVVLNTEAFF

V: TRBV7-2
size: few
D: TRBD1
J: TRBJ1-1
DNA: TGTGCCAGCAGCTTAAGCCCCGGACAGGCCCTGATGAACACTGAAGCTTTCTTT
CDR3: CASSLSPGQALMNTEAFF

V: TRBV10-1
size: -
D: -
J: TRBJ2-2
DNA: TGCGCCAGCAGTGATCTGAGGGCGCCGGGCACCGGGGAGCTGTTTTTT
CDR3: CASSDLRAPGTGELFF

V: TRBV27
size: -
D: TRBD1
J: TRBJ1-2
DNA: TGTGCCAGCCGAGTACAGGGGTCTAACTATGGCTACACCTTC
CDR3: CASRVQGSNYGYTF

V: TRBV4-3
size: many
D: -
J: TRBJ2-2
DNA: TGCGCCAGCAGCCAGCTCTTCACCGGGGAGCTGTTTTTT
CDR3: CASSQLFTGELFF

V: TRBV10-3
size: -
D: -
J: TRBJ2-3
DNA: TGTGCCATCAGTGAGCTGGGTCAGCTCGAGTCAGATACGCAGTATTTT
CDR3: CAISELGQLESDTQYF

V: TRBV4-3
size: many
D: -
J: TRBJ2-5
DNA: TGCGCCAGCAGCCAAGAACCGGGACCTGGGGGGACCCAGTACTTC
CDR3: CASSQEPGPGGTQYF

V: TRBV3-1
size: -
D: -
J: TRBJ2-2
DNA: TGTGCCAGCAGGGTTTTATCGAACACCGGGGAGCTGTTTTTT
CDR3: CASRVLSNTGELFF

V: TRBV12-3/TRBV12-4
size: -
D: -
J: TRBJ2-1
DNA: TGTGCCAGCAGCCTAGCACGACTTATGATCTACAATGAGCAGTTCTTC
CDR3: CASSLARLMIYNEQFF

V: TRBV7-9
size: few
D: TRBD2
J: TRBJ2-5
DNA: TGTGCCAGCAGCCCGTCACGGGGGGGTCGTGAGACCCAGTACTTC
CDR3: CASSPSRGGRETQYF

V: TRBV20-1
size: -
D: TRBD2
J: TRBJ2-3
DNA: TGCAGTGCTAGACCGGTGCTAGCGGGGAACACAGATACGCAGTATTTT
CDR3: CSARPVLAGNTDTQYF

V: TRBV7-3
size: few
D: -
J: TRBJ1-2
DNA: TGTGCCAGCAGCCCTAAGGGAGGCAGCAACTATGGCTACACCTTC
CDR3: CASSPKGGSNYGYTF

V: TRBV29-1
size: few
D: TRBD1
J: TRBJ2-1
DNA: TGCAGCGTCCTGCCCGGGACAGGGGTGTATGAGCAGTTCTTC
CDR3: CSVLPGTGVYEQFF

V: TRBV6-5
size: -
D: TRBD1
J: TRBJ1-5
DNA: TGTGCCAGCAGGAGGGGGCTATTGAGCAATCAGCCCCAGCATTTT
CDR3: CASRRGLLSNQPQHF

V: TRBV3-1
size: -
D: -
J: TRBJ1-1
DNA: TGTGCCAGCAGGACAGAGAGTACGAGGACTGAAGCTTTCTTT
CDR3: CASRTESTRTEAFF

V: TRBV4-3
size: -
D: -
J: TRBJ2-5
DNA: TGCGCCAGCAGCCAAGTTGTTACAGAGACCCAGTACTTC
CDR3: CASSQVVTETQYF

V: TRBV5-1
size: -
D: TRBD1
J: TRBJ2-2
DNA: TGCGCCAGCACCCGACAGGGGCTCAACACCGGGGAGCTGTTTTTT
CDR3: CASTRQGLNTGELFF

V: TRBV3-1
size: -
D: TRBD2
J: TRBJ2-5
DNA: TGTGCCTGCAGCCAAGACCCTCAACTAGCGGGATCCCAAGAGACCCAGTACTTC
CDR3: CACSQDPQLAGSQETQYF

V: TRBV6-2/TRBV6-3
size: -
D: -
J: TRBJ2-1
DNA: TGTGCCAGCAGTTACTCCCGACCACGCCGGGGGGCCCGTTACAATGAGCAGTTCTTC
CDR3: CASSYSRPRRGARYNEQFF

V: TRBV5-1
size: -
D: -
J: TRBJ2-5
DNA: TGCGCCAGCAGCCTGACCTCTATTTACCAAGAGACCCAGTACTTC
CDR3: CASSLTSIYQETQYF

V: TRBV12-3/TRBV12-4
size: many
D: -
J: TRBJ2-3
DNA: TGTGCCAGCAGATTCGAGGGGCTCGGGGATACGCAGTATTTT
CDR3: CASRFEGLGDTQYF

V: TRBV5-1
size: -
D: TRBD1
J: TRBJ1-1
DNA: TGCGCCAGCAGCGATCCGGGACAGGGGAACACTGAAGCTTTCTTT
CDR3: CASSDPGQGNTEAFF

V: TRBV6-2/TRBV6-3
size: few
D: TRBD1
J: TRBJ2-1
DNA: TGTGCCAGCAGCCCCAGGGGGCGACGGGGCAATGAGCAGTTCTTC
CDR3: CASSPRGRRGNEQFF

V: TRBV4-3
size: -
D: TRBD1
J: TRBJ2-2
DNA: TGCGCCAGCAGCTCGGGACAGGGGTTCACCGGGGAGCTGTTTTTT
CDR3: CASSSGQGFTGELFF

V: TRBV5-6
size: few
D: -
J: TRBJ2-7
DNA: TGTGCCAGCAGCTTTTTGCATTCCAGCTCCTACGAGCAGTACTTC
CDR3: CASSFLHSSSYEQYF

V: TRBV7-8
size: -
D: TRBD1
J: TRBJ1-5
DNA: TGTGCCAGCAGCACCAGACAGGGGGGGAATCAGCCCCAGCATTTT
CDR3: CASSTRQGGNQPQHF

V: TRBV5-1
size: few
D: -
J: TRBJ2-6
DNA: TGCGCCAGCAGTAAAGACAGCCGTCTAGGGGCCAACGTCCTGACTTTC
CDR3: CASSKDSRLGANVLTF

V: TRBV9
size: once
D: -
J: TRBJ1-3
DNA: TGTGCCAGCAGCGTAGAGGGCCAGTCGGGAAACACCATATATTTT
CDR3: CASSVEGQSGNTIYF

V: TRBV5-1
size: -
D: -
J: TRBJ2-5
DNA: TGCGCCAGCAGAGTCTCCCAGTACTTC
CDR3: CASRVSQYF

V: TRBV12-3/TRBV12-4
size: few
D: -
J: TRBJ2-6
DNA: TGTGCCAGCAGTTTTCGGCGTCGGTTGAATTTAAACTCTGGGGCCAACGTCCTGACTTTC
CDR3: CASSFRRRLNLNSGANVLTF

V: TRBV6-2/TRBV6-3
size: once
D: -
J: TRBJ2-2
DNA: TGTGCCAGCACCTCGACGAGTACCGGGGAGCTGTTTTTT
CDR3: CASTSTSTGELFF

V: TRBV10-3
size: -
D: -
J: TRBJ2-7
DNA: TGTGCCATCAGTGTTAACCCGGCAGGGCAGCTCGAGCAGTACTTC
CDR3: CAISVNPAGQLEQYF

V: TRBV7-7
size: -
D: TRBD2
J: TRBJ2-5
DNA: TGTGCCAGCAGCTCTGGATCTAGCGGGGGGGAGACCCAGTACTTC
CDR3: CASSSGSSGGETQYF

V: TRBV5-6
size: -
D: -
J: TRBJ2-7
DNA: TGTGCCAGCAGCAAGCTAAGGCACGAGCAGTACTTC
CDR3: CASSKLRHEQYF

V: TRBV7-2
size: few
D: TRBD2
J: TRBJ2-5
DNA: TGTGCCAGCAGCCCCAGACTAGCGGGGGCAAAAGAGACCCAGTACTTC
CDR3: CASSPRLAGAKETQYF

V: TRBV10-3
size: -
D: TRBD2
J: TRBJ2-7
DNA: TGTGCCATCAGTCCCGGACTAGCGGGGGGCGAGCAGTACTTC
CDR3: CAISPGLAGGEQYF

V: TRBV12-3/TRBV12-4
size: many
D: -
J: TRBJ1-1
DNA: TGTGCCAGCAGTTTCAGGGAGAACACTGAAGCTTTCTTT
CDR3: CASSFRENTEAFF

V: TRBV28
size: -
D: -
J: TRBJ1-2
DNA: TGTGCCAGCAGAGAGAACTATGGCTACACCTTC
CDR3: CASRENYGYTF

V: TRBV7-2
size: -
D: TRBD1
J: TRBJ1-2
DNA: TGTGCCAGCAGCCCCACCGGGACAGGGGAGGGCTACACCTTC
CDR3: CASSPTGTGEGYTF

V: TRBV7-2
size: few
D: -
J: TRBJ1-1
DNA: TGTGCCAGCAGCTTGTTCAGGGCCAACACTGAAGCTTTCTTT
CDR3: CASSLFRANTEAFF

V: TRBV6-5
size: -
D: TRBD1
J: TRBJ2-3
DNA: TGTGCCAGCAGTTCGACAGGGTTGGGAACAGATACGCAGTATTTT
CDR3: CASSSTGLGTDTQYF